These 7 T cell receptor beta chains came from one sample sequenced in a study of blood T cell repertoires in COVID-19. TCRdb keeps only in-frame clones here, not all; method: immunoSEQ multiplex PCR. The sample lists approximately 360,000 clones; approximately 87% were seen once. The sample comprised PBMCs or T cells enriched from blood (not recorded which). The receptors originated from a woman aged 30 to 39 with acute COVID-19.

CDR3 nucleotides: TGTGCCAGCAGCTCTCGACAGGCTATTACAGATACGCAGTATTTT. Its translation is CASSSRQAITDTQYF. The chain uses TRBV11-2 and TRBJ2-3; D is perhaps TRBD1 (6 bases). The V end lost 4 bases, the J end lost 3 bases, and 14 bases lay between the germline ends. The CDR3 length is 15 residues. Germline assignment: CDR1 SGHAT and CDR2 FQNNGV.

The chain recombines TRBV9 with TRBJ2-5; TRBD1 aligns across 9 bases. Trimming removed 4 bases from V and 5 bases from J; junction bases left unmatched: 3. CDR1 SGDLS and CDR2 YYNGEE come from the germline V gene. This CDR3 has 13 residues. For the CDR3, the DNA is TGTGCCAGCAGCCCGGGACAGGGCGAGACCCAGTACTTC. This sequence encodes CASSPGQGETQYF.

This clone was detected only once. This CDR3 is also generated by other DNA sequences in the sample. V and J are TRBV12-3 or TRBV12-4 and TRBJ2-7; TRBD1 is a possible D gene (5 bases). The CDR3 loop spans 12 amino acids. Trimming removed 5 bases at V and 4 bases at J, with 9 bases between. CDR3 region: CASSPQAYEQYF. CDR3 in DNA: TGTGCCAGCAGTCCACAGGCTTACGAGCAGTACTTC.

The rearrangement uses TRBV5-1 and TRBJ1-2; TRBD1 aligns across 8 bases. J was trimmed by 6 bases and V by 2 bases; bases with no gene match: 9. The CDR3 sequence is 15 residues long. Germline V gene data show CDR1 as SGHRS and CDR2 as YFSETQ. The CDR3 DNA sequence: TGCGCCAGCAGCTTTCACCGGACAGGGAACAATGGCTACACCTTC. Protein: CASSFHRTGNNGYTF. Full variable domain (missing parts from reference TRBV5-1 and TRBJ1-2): KAGVTQTPRYLIKTRGQQVTLSCSPISGHRSVSWYQQTPGQGLQFLFEYFSETQRNKGNFPGRFSGRQFSNSRSEMNVSTLELGDSALYLCASSFHRTGNNGYTFGSGTRLTVV.

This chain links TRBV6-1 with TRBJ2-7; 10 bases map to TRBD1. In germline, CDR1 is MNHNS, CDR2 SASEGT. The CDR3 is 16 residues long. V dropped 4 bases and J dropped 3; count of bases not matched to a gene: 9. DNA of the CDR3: TGTGCCAGCAGTGGCTTCCGGGACAGGGGATACTACGAGCAGTACTTC. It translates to CASSGFRDRGYYEQYF.

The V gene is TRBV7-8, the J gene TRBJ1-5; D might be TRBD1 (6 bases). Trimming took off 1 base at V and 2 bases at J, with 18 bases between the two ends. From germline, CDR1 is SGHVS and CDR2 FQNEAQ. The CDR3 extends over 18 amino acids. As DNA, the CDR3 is TGTGCCAGCAGCTTAGAACGGGGGGGCGCGAGGGGCAATCAGCCCCAGCATTTT. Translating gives CASSLERGGARGNQPQHF.

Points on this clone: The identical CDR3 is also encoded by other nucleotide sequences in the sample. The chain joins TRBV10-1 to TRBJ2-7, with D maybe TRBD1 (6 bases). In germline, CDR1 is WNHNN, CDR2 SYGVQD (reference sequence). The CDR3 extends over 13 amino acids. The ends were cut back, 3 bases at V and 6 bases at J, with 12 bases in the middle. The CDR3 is CASSETRGGEQYF. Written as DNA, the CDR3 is TGCGCCAGCAGTGAAACCAGGGGTGGCGAGCAGTACTTC.